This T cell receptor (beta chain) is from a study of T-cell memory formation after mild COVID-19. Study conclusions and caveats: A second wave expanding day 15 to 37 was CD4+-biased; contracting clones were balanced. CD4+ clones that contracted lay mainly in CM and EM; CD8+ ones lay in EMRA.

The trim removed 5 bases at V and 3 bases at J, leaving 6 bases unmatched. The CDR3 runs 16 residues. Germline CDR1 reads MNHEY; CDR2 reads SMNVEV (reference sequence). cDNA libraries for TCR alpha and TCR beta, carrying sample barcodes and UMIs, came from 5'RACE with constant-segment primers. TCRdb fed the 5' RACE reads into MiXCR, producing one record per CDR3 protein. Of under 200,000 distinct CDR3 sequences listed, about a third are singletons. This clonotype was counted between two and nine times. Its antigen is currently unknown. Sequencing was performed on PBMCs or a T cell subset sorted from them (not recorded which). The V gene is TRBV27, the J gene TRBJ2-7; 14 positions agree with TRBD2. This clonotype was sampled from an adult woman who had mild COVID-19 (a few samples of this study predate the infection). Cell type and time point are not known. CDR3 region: CASSAWGLAGVYEQYF. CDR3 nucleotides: TGTGCCAGCAGTGCCTGGGGACTAGCGGGAGTCTACGAGCAGTACTTC.